This TCR beta chain was sequenced during a study of T cells after yellow fever vaccination. Turning to the study itself: In the case of low-cell-number fractions, SMART-Seq v4 Ultra Low Input was used for preparation.

Generation of TCR cDNA used 5'RACE template switching (which added a universal primer site and UMIs). In TCRdb, the 5' RACE reads were re-called with MiXCR into one record per CDR3 protein. The profile shows over 300,000 distinct CDR3 sequences, approximately 7% of them singletons. Germline CDR1 and CDR2: SGHVT and SQSDAQ. Germline trimming cut 1 base from V and 5 bases from J; bases unmatched to any gene: 7. This CDR3 spans 16 amino acids. Overall study results and limits: Some clonotypes, a small share, were shared between CD4 and CD8 compartments. Sorted repertoires could include abundant contaminating clonotypes from bulk cells.

This clonotype appeared a few times. No antigen is known for it. The sequence was obtained from a man in his late teens or twenties who received the YFV17D yellow fever vaccine. Sequenced material: PBMCs, taken about 49 days after the first yellow fever vaccination. The V and J genes are TRBV7-4 and TRBJ2-5; 10 positions agree with TRBD2. The CDR3 bases are TGTGCCAGCAGCTTAGTCTCTAGCGGGGGCGTTGAGACCCAGTACTTC. Protein product: CASSLVSSGGVETQYF. The whole variable domain, remainder taken from reference TRBV7-4 and TRBJ2-5, is GAGVSQSPRYKVAKRGRDVALRCDSISGHVTLYWYRQTLGQGSEVLTYSQSDAQRDKSGRPSGRFSAERPERSVSTLKIQRTEQGDSAVYLCASSLVSSGGVETQYFGPGTRLLVL.